This TCR beta chain emerged from a study of naive and memory T cell subsets. A UMI-containing oligonucleotide was joined by 3' ligation to the TCR cDNA template. Whole-blood samples were around 2.3 ml of peripheral blood from healthy adult volunteers. Unsorted total RNA, about 1 to 1000 ng, was DNase treated before reverse transcription. Ligated cDNA underwent four rounds of PCR with nested alpha and beta constant region primers and SP2. TCRdb reanalysed the 5' RACE reads using MiXCR and keeps one entry per CDR3 protein. The table includes 57,000 or so distinct CDR3 sequences, roughly 7% detected once. This CDR3 is 17 amino acids long. Per germline, CDR1 LNHDA and CDR2 SQIVND (reference sequence). Unmatched junction bases numbered 8, after V lost 4 bases and J lost 0 bases.

The TCR sequence derives from a male donor in good health. The chain links TRBV19 to TRBJ2-1; 8 bases agree with TRBD2. This CDR3 reads CASSKTSATSSYNEQFF. DNA of the CDR3: TGTGCCAGTAGTAAGACTAGCGCAACCTCCTCCTACAATGAGCAGTTCTTC.